These 19 T cell receptor beta chains were sequenced from one sample in a study of shared clonotypes between healthy human individuals. Method: immunoSEQ multiplex PCR; TCRdb's copy keeps in-frame clones and lacks some. The repertoire has under 2,000,000 clones, approximately 94% of them found once; the top ten carry roughly 1%. CD45RO-negative, CCR7-selected cells formed the naive CD8 fraction, which excluded terminally differentiated effector memory CD45RA+ cells. The sample taken for sequencing was naive CD8+ T cells sorted from blood. Receptor source: a man between 18 and 35 years old in good health.

DNA of the CDR3: TGCGCCAGCAGCCTAGGAAGCGGGGGGCGGAACACTGAAGCTTTCTTT. It is translated as CASSLGSGGRNTEAFF. The chain combines TRBV4-1 with TRBJ1-1; TRBD1 is a possible D gene (6 bases). CDR1 and CDR2 from the germline V gene are MGHRA and YSYEKL. CDR3 length: 16 residues. Trimming pared 4 bases from V and 1 base from J, leaving 16 bases between.

This clone was observed a handful of times. The chain recombines TRBV9 with TRBJ2-3; D possibly matches TRBD1 or TRBD2 (5 bases each). Looked up from germline, CDR1 is SGDLS and CDR2 is YYNGEE. The V end was cut by 2 bases, the J end by 2 bases, with 12 bases between. This CDR3 is 15 amino acids long. The CDR3 loop reads CASSVLTGHTDTQYF. CDR3 coding DNA: TGTGCCAGCAGCGTCCTCACGGGGCACACAGATACGCAGTATTTT.

V is TRBV6-5 and J is TRBJ2-7; the D gene is possibly TRBD1 (6 bases). CDR3 length: 15 amino acids. Trimming removed 6 bases at V and 0 bases at J, with 15 bases between. Germline CDR1 MNHEY, CDR2 SVGAGI. CDR3 sequence: CASSPDSLSSYEQYF. CDR3 DNA sequence: TGTGCCAGCAGCCCGGACAGTCTTAGCTCCTACGAGCAGTACTTC.

The rearrangement links TRBV7-6 to TRBJ2-7, with TRBD1 identical over 9 bases. The V gene's germline CDR1 is SGHVS and CDR2 FNYEAQ. V lost 1 base, J lost 0 bases, and 7 bases stayed unmatched. The CDR3 contains 17 residues. CDR3 DNA sequence: TGTGCCAGCAGCTTAGTAGCCGGGACAGGGCTCTCCTACGAGCAGTACTTC. Residues: CASSLVAGTGLSYEQYF.

The chain joins TRBV2 to TRBJ2-5; TRBD1 matches at 9 bases. The J segment lost 5 bases and the V segment lost 5 bases, leaving 9 bases of the junction unmatched. Looked up from germline, CDR1 is SNHLY and CDR2 is FYNNEI. This CDR3 is 15 amino acids long. For the CDR3, the DNA is TGTGCCAGCAGTCGACAGGGGGGCACCAGGGAGACCCAGTACTTC. Amino acids: CASSRQGGTRETQYF.

About this clone itself: The sample holds other DNA sequences that translate to the same CDR3. The chain couples TRBV5-6 to TRBJ2-1; 9 bases line up with TRBD1. The CDR3 extends over 15 amino acids. Per germline, CDR1 SGHDT and CDR2 YYEEEE. After removal of 4 bases from V and 8 bases from J, the junction contained 10 bases not matched to a gene. CDR3 nucleotides: TGTGCCAGCAGCCCTCCGGGACAGGGTTTCGATGAGCAGTTCTTC. It yields the protein CASSPPGQGFDEQFF.

The V and J genes are TRBV9 and TRBJ2-3; D unclear. Between the trimmed V and J ends, which lost 4 bases and 0 bases, there was a span of 9 bases. Germline CDR1 and CDR2: SGDLS and YYNGEE. There are 14 residues in the CDR3. Here the CDR3 reads CASSLRPSTDTQYF. CDR3 nucleotides: TGTGCCAGCAGCCTCCGGCCTAGCACAGATACGCAGTATTTT.

The CDR3 loop reads CASSWTGPGTEAFF. CDR3 nucleotides: TGTGCCAGCAGTTGGACAGGGCCGGGCACTGAAGCTTTCTTT. The chain recombines TRBV28 with TRBJ1-1; 8 nucleotides line up with TRBD1. Germline V gives CDR1 MDHEN, CDR2 SYDVKM. V was pared by 4 bases and J by 4 bases, with 5 bases of the junction left unmatched. This CDR3 is built from 14 residues.

CDR3 protein: CASSATEGATNEKLFF. Written as DNA, the CDR3 is TGTGCCAGCAGCGCCACCGAGGGTGCAACTAATGAAAAACTGTTTTTT. The chain combines TRBV9 with TRBJ1-4; no clear D gene. This CDR3 contains 16 residues. V was pared by 3 bases and J by 0 bases, with 12 bases between. Per the germline V gene, CDR1 is SGDLS and CDR2 is YYNGEE.

The rearrangement uses TRBV6-6 and TRBJ1-2; 7 bases fit TRBD1. The CDR3 extends over 14 amino acids. J was trimmed by 6 bases and V by 5 bases; bases with no gene match: 9. From germline, CDR1 is MNHNY and CDR2 SVGAGI (reference sequence). The CDR3 nucleotides are TGTGCCAGCAGTCCTGAACCGACAGGGAATGGCTACACCTTC. Amino acid sequence: CASSPEPTGNGYTF.

The chain combines TRBV5-4 with TRBJ2-3, with D uncertain. The CDR3 runs to 14 residues. Germline CDR1 is SGHNT and CDR2 is YYREEE (reference sequence). The V and J ends lost 4 bases and 0 bases respectively, with 9 bases between them. In DNA, the CDR3 is TGTGCCAGCAGCCCCGAGGCGAGCACAGATACGCAGTATTTT. Its translation: CASSPEASTDTQYF.

The chain combines TRBV5-4 with TRBJ2-7; 7 positions match TRBD1. This CDR3 is built from 13 residues. V was clipped by 2 bases and J by 5 bases; unmatched bases: 4. CDR1 SGHNT and CDR2 YYREEE come from the germline V gene (reference sequence). CDR3 residues: CASSFDRAHEQYF. CDR3 bases: TGTGCCAGCAGCTTTGACAGGGCCCACGAGCAGTACTTC.

This chain joins TRBV13 and TRBJ1-2, with TRBD1 as a possible D gene (5 bases). Germline V gene sequence: CDR1 PRHDT, CDR2 FYEKMQ (reference sequence). The germline V and J ends were trimmed by 5 bases and 5 bases, with 15 bases remaining between them. The CDR3 runs to 14 residues. The CDR3 region has the DNA TGTGCCAGCAGCCTCGGGGGAAGTCGGTATGGCTACACCTTC. This encodes CASSLGGSRYGYTF.

The chain couples TRBV6-5 to TRBJ2-1; the D is unclear. The CDR3 contains 14 residues. Trimming left V 5 bases short and J 6 bases short, with 14 bases between. Germline V gives CDR1 MNHEY, CDR2 SVGAGI. The CDR3 spells CASSQWSGSNEQFF. The CDR3, as DNA: TGTGCCAGCAGTCAGTGGAGTGGTTCCAATGAGCAGTTCTTC.

The genes are TRBV11-2 and TRBJ2-7; TRBD2 matches at 10 bases. This CDR3 is built from 16 residues. The germline V gene encodes CDR1 SGHAT and CDR2 FQNNGV. V shed 5 bases, J shed 0 bases, and the junction held 7 bases outside the gene matches. The CDR3 DNA follows: TGTGCCAGCAGCCTCGCGGGACTAGCGAGCTCCTACGAGCAGTACTTC. Protein: CASSLAGLASSYEQYF.

This chain links TRBV25-1 with TRBJ2-7; D not certain. Trimming removed 3 bases from V and 5 bases from J, with 8 bases in between. The CDR3 spans 12 residues. Germline loops: CDR1 MGHDK, CDR2 SYGVNS. In DNA, the CDR3 is TGTGCCAGCAGTGATGTGGCAAACGAGCAGTACTTC. As protein: CASSDVANEQYF.

V and J are TRBV9 and TRBJ2-2, with TRBD2 matching over 7 bases. The CDR3 runs to 17 residues. Unmatched junction bases numbered 6, after V lost 0 bases and J lost 1 base. Germline assignment: CDR1 SGDLS and CDR2 YYNGEE. CDR3 amino acids: CASSVAAGVQNTGELFF. CDR3 coding DNA: TGTGCCAGCAGCGTAGCCGCGGGGGTCCAGAACACCGGGGAGCTGTTTTTT. The whole variable domain, remainder taken from reference TRBV9 and TRBJ2-2, is DSGVTQTPKHLITATGQRVTLRCSPRSGDLSVYWYQQSLDQGLQFLIQYYNGEERAKGNILERFSAQQFPDLHSELNLSSLELGDSALYFCASSVAAGVQNTGELFFGEGSRLTVL.

The genes are TRBV5-1 and TRBJ2-7; 8 bases are shared with TRBD1. The germline CDR1 and CDR2 sequences are SGHRS and YFSETQ. The CDR3 runs to 13 residues. The ends lost 2 bases at V and 5 bases at J; junction bases unmatched: 3. CDR3 DNA: TGCGCCAGCAGCTTCAGGGGGCCAAACGAGCAGTACTTC. Translation: CASSFRGPNEQYF. Full variable domain (rest looked up from reference TRBV5-1 and TRBJ2-7): KAGVTQTPRYLIKTRGQQVTLSCSPISGHRSVSWYQQTPGQGLQFLFEYFSETQRNKGNFPGRFSGRQFSNSRSEMNVSTLELGDSALYLCASSFRGPNEQYFGPGTRLTVT.

V gene TRBV4-1 combines with J gene TRBJ2-7; D perhaps matches TRBD2 (5 bases). V lost 7 bases to trimming and J lost 4 bases, with 17 bases between them. CDR3 length equals 14 residues. The V gene's germline CDR1 is MGHRA and CDR2 YSYEKL. The CDR3 sequence: CASTLEVENYEQYF. The CDR3 bases are TGCGCCAGCACCCTGGAGGTGGAAAATTACGAGCAGTACTTC.